This T cell receptor (beta chain) is from a study of blood T cell repertoires in COVID-19. In the study overall: Italy, Spain and the United States were the sources of the convalescent and acute COVID-19 samples.

Methods used by the authors: Estimation of nucleated cell counts relied on the amplification of reference gene primers. Produced via immunoSEQ multiplex PCR; TCRdb's table is partial and in-frame only. V, J and clone size were drawn from that table, and D and trimming were deduced from the DNA. In the table there are a few hundred thousand clones, roughly 84% of which are singletons. This CDR3 comprises 13 residues. Germline V CDR1 and CDR2: SGDLS, YYNGEE. Trimming cost V 4 bases and J 11 bases; bases outside gene matches: 11. This chain uses TRBV9 with TRBJ1-1, with 7 bases matching TRBD1. Specimen: peripheral blood. This clonotype was obtained from a man between 50 and 59 years old with active or convalescent COVID-19. CDR3: CASSTDRAGVAFF. The CDR3 DNA reads as TGTGCCAGCAGCACCGACAGGGCGGGCGTTGCTTTCTTT.